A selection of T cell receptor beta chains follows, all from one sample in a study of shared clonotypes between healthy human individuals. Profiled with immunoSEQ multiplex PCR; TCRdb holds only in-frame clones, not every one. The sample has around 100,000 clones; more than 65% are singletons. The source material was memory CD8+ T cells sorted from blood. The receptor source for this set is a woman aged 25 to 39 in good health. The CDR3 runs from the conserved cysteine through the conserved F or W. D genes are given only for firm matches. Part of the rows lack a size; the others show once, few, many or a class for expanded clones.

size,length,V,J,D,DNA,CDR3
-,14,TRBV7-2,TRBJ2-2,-,TGTGCCAGCAGCCCTTTTAGCGGCACCGGGGAGCTGTTTTTT,CASSPFSGTGELFF
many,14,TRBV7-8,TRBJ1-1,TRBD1,TGTGCCAGCAGCATTACAGGGGTTGCGTCTGAAGCTTTCTTT,CASSITGVASEAFF
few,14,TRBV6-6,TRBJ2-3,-,TGTGCCACCTCCCTAGTGGACTACACAGATACGCAGTATTTT,CATSLVDYTDTQYF
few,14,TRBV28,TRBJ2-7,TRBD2,TGTGCCAGCAGGGTGGGACTAGGTCCCTACGAGCAGTACTTC,CASRVGLGPYEQYF
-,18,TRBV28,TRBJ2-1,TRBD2,TGTGCCAGCAGTTCCATGGGGACTAGCGGGAGGCAGGACAATGAGCAGTTCTTC,CASSSMGTSGRQDNEQFF
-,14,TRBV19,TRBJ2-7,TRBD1,TGTGCCAGTAAAGCCGGGACAGGGTCTCTCGAGCAGTACTTC,CASKAGTGSLEQYF
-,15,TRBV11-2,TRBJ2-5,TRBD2,TGTGCCAGTAGACCTAGCGGGAGTGGCTCAGAGACCCAGTACTTC,CASRPSGSGSETQYF
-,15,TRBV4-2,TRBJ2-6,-,TGTGCCAGCAGCCAAGATGGGACTGAACTCGACGTCCTGACTTTC,CASSQDGTELDVLTF
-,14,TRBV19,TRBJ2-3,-,TGTGCCAGTAGCCCCGGGGCTACACACAATACGCAGTATTTT,CASSPGATHNTQYF
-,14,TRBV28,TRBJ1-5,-,TGTGCCAGCAGTTTAATGGAGGGTTATCAGCCCCAGCATTTT,CASSLMEGYQPQHF
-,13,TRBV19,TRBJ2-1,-,TGTGCCAGTAGTATTTGGGGGCTCGATGAGCAGTTCTTC,CASSIWGLDEQFF
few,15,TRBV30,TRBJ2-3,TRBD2,TGTGCCTGGAGGGCTGGGACTAGCGGCACAGATACGCAGTATTTT,CAWRAGTSGTDTQYF
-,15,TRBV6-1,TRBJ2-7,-,TGTGCCAGCAGTGAAAGGACACCCCCTATTTACGAGCAGTACTTC,CASSERTPPIYEQYF
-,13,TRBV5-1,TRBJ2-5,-,TGCGCCAGCAGCTTCGGGCAGGGCGAGACCCAGTACTTC,CASSFGQGETQYF
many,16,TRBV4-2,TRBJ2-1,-,TGTGCCAGCAGCCAAGATGGAGGAAGGGGAGGAAATGAGCAGTTCTTC,CASSQDGGRGGNEQFF
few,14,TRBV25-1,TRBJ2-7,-,TGTGCCAGCAGTGAGACAGCGGGTTACTACGAGCAGTACTTC,CASSETAGYYEQYF
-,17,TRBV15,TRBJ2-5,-,TGTGCCACCAGCAGAGATCGGATGGGGGGCACCCAAGAGACCCAGTACTTC,CATSRDRMGGTQETQYF
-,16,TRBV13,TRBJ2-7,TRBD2,TGTGCCAGCAGTCCCCAGGGACTAGCGGACTCCTACGAGCAGTACTTC,CASSPQGLADSYEQYF
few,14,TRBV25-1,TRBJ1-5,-,TGTGCCAGCAGTGGGCTAGGGGGGAATCAGCCCCAGCATTTT,CASSGLGGNQPQHF
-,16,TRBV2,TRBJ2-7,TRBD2,TGTGCCAGCAGGGGGGGAAGCGGGAGAAAACCCAACGAGCAGTACTTC,CASRGGSGRKPNEQYF
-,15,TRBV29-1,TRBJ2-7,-,TGCAGCGTTGAAGGCACCGGGACATCCTCCTACGAGCAGTACTTC,CSVEGTGTSSYEQYF
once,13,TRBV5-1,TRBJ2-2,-,TGCGCCAGCGTGGGGCAGGACACCGGGGAGCTGTTTTTT,CASVGQDTGELFF
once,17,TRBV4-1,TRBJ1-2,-,TGCGCCAGCAGCCAAGTCGGTGGGGCAGGCGGGGATCAGGGCTACACCTTC,CASSQVGGAGGDQGYTF
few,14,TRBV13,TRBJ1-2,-,TGTGCCAGCAGCAGGCAGGGGATTCAGAGTGGCTACACCTTC,CASSRQGIQSGYTF
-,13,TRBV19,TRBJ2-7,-,TGTGCCAGTAGTTCGACACCTTCCTACGAGCAGTACTTC,CASSSTPSYEQYF
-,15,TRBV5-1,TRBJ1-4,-,TGCGCCAGCAGCTTGTTGGGCAGGTCTAATGAAAAACTGTTTTTT,CASSLLGRSNEKLFF
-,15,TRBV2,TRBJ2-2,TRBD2,TGTGCCAGCATTATTCTAGCGGGGAACACCGGGGAGCTGTTTTTT,CASIILAGNTGELFF
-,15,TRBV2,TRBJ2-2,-,TGTGCCAGCAGTGTGGGGTTATTATACCCCGGGGAGCTGTTTTTT,CASSVGLLYPGELFF
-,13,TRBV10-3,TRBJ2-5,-,TGTGCCATCAGTGACAGGGCCCGCGTGGCCCAGTACTTC,CAISDRARVAQYF
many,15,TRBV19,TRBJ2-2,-,TGTGCCAGCGAGACCTTGGAAGACAACACCGGGGAGCTGTTTTTT,CASETLEDNTGELFF
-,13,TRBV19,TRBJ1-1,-,TGTGCTAGCCAAATAGGTGGGAACACTGAAGCTTTCTTT,CASQIGGNTEAFF
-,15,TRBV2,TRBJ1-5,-,TGTGCCAGCAGTGAGATTACCCGGCGGGGACAGCCCCAGCATTTT,CASSEITRRGQPQHF
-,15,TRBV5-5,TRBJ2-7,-,TGTGCCAGCAGCTTGGACGGGACGGAGTCCTACGAGCAGTACTTC,CASSLDGTESYEQYF
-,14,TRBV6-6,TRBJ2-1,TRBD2,TGTGCCAGCACGGGACTAGCGGGAGTCAATGAGCAGTTCTTC,CASTGLAGVNEQFF
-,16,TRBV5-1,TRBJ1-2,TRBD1,TGCGCCAGCGCCTCACAGGGGGCCCCGAGAGGCTATGGCTACACCTTC,CASASQGAPRGYGYTF
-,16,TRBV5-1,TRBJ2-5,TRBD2,TGCGCCAGCAGCTTGGGGCTAGCGGACCTCCAAGAGACCCAGTACTTC,CASSLGLADLQETQYF
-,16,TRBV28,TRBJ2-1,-,TGTGCCAGCAGTTTCCCCAAACGAAGTGGCTACAATGAGCAGTTCTTC,CASSFPKRSGYNEQFF
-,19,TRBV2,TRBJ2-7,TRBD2,TGTGCCAGCAGTGACGACCTTCGCTGGCTAGCGGTGTTCTCCTACGAGCAGTACTTC,CASSDDLRWLAVFSYEQYF
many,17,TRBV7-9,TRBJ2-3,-,TGTGCCAGCAGCTTAGAATGGGCAGGGGGGAGCACAGATACGCAGTATTTT,CASSLEWAGGSTDTQYF
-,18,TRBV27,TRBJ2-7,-,TGTGCCAGCAGTTGGGCCCATAGGTTCTCCCAGGGCTACTACGAGCAGTACTTC,CASSWAHRFSQGYYEQYF
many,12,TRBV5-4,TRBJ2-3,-,TGTGCCAGCAGCCGTTCTACAGATACGCAGTATTTT,CASSRSTDTQYF
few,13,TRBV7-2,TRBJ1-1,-,TGTGCCAGCAGCTTAGTTCTACAGGGTGAAGCTTTCTTT,CASSLVLQGEAFF
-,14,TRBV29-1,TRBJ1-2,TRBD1,TGCAGCGTTAAAACAGGGGCCGCTAACTATGGCTACACCTTC,CSVKTGAANYGYTF
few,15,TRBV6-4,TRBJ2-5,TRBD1,TGTGCCAGCAGGAGTGGGACAGACGTTCAAGAGACCCAGTACTTC,CASRSGTDVQETQYF
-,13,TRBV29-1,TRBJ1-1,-,TGCAGCGCCACCCTGGCGTGGGGCACTGAAGCTTTCTTT,CSATLAWGTEAFF
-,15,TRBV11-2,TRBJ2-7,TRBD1,TGTGCCAGCAGCCCTCGACAGGGGGGAGCCTACGAGCAGTACTTC,CASSPRQGGAYEQYF
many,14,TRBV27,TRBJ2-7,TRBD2,TGTGCCAGCAAGAAAAGCGGGATGAACTACGAGCAGTACTTC,CASKKSGMNYEQYF
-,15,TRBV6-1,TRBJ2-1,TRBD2,TGTGCCAGCAGTGAAGGAAGCGGGATGTCGAATGAGCAGTTCTTC,CASSEGSGMSNEQFF
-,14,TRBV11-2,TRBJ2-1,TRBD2,TGTGCCAGCTGTAGCGGGAGCTCCTACAATGAGCAGTTCTTC,CASCSGSSYNEQFF
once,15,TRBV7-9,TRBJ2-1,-,TGTGCCAGCAGCAGATTCAGGGGCCCCTACAATGAGCAGTTCTTC,CASSRFRGPYNEQFF
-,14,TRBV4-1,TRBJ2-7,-,TGCGCCAGCAGCCAAGATCCCGGCTCCTACGAGCAGTACTTC,CASSQDPGSYEQYF
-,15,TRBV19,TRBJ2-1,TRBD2,TGTGCCAGTAGCCCTACTAGCGGGATATTCAATGAGCAGTTCTTC,CASSPTSGIFNEQFF
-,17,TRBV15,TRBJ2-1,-,TGTGCCACCAGCAGAGATCACGGTCATAGCTCCTACAATGAGCAGTTCTTC,CATSRDHGHSSYNEQFF
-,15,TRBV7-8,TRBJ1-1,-,TGTGCCAGCAGCTTAGTCCTCAGGACGAACACTGAAGCTTTCTTT,CASSLVLRTNTEAFF
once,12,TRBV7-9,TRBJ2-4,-,TGTGCCAGCAGCTTGGGCCCCGAGATTCAGTACTTC,CASSLGPEIQYF
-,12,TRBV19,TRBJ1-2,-,TGTGCCAGTAGTGGGGGAGCCTATGACTACACCTTC,CASSGGAYDYTF